Below, 17 T cell receptor beta chains from the same sample are listed, as sequenced in a study of blood T cell repertoires in COVID-19. TCRdb's table, derived via immunoSEQ multiplex PCR, lists solely in-frame clones and lacks some. Among under 350,000 clones listed, around 85% were seen once. The specimen was peripheral blood. These receptors were collected from a woman between 65 and 79 years old with acute or convalescent COVID-19.

The chain links TRBV18 to TRBJ1-5, with D maybe TRBD1 (6 bases). From germline, CDR1 is KGHSH and CDR2 LQKENI. The V gene lost 3 bases and the J gene lost 4 bases, with 10 bases spanning the gap. The CDR3 totals 14 residues. CDR3 amino acids: CASSPNTGNQPQHF. Written as DNA, the CDR3 is TGTGCCAGCTCACCTAATACAGGGAATCAGCCCCAGCATTTT. The whole variable domain, filled in from reference TRBV18 and TRBJ1-5, reads NAGVMQNPRHLVRRRGQEARLRCSPMKGHSHVYWYRQLPEEGLKFMVYLQKENIIDESGMPKERFSAEFPKEGPSILRIQQVVRGDSAAYFCASSPNTGNQPQHFGDGTRLSIL.

This chain joins TRBV5-1 and TRBJ1-1; no clear D. Germline V lookup: CDR1 SGHRS, CDR2 YFSETQ. The V end lost 0 bases, the J end lost 1 base, and 7 bases lay between the germline ends. The CDR3 covers 14 residues. This chain's CDR3 is CASSLEQSNTEAFF. CDR3 DNA sequence: TGCGCCAGCAGCTTGGAACAGTCGAACACTGAAGCTTTCTTT.

The J gene is TRBJ2-4, the V gene TRBV5-6; D is unclear. Germline V gives CDR1 SGHDT, CDR2 YYEEEE. The CDR3 has 14 amino acids. Trimming removed 0 bases at V and 0 bases at J, with 4 bases between. In DNA form, the CDR3 reads TGTGCCAGCAGCTTGGGAGTAGCCAAAAACATTCAGTACTTC. Encoded protein: CASSLGVAKNIQYF. The whole variable domain, remainder taken from reference TRBV5-6 and TRBJ2-4, is DAGVTQSPTHLIKTRGQQVTLRCSPKSGHDTVSWYQQALGQGPQFIFQYYEEEERQRGNFPDRFSGHQFPNYSSELNVNALLLGDSALYLCASSLGVAKNIQYFGAGTRLSVL.

The chain links TRBV5-1 to TRBJ2-6; D remains unclear. Germline V lookup: CDR1 SGHRS, CDR2 YFSETQ. Trimming left V 7 bases short and J 0 bases short, with 8 bases between. CDR3 length: 14 residues. CDR3 amino acids: CASRVSSGANVLTF. CDR3 DNA sequence: TGCGCCAGCCGTGTTAGCTCTGGGGCCAACGTCCTGACTTTC.

This chain connects TRBV28 to TRBJ2-7; 8 bases match TRBD1. This CDR3 comprises 12 residues. From germline, CDR1 is MDHEN and CDR2 SYDVKM. The V segment lost 4 bases and the J segment 6 bases; nucleotides outside the gene matches: 2. The DNA for the CDR3 is TGTGCCAGCAGTTGGACAGGGAGCGAGCAGTACTTC. Translating gives CASSWTGSEQYF.

V usage is TRBV3-1 (or the pseudogene TRBV3-2) and J usage is TRBJ2-7; 10 positions match TRBD2. The germline gives CDR1 LGHDT, CDR2 YNNKEL (reference sequence). Losses at the gene ends were 4 bases for V and 5 bases for J; bases not matched to a gene: 8. The CDR3 runs 15 residues. Here the CDR3 DNA reads TGTGCCAGCAGCCCCGGACTAGCGGTCCCTAACGAGCAGTACTTC. Translation: CASSPGLAVPNEQYF.

This rearrangement joins TRBV6-5 to TRBJ1-1; D is possibly TRBD1 (6 bases). Deletions cut 6 bases from V and 2 bases from J, with 10 bases between. Germline CDR1 reads MNHEY; CDR2 reads SVGAGI. This CDR3 spans 13 amino acids. The CDR3 nucleotides read TGTGCCAGCAGGGCGGACAGTAACACTGAAGCTTTCTTT. Translation gives CASRADSNTEAFF.

This rearrangement joins TRBV3-1 (or the pseudogene TRBV3-2) to TRBJ1-3; D perhaps matches TRBD1 (5 bases). The germline V gene has CDR1 LGHDT and CDR2 YNNKEL (reference sequence). The CDR3 is 15 residues long. The V gene lost 1 base and the J gene lost 8 bases, with 15 bases spanning the gap. The CDR3 bases are TGTGCCAGCAGCCAAGCTCAGGGTCGTGGTGACACCATATATTTT. It translates to CASSQAQGRGDTIYF.

This clone was observed a handful of times. Other nucleotide sequences in the sample specify the same CDR3. The J gene is TRBJ1-6, the V gene TRBV5-4, with 10 nucleotides matching TRBD1. Germline assignment: CDR1 SGHNT and CDR2 YYREEE (reference sequence). The CDR3 spans 14 residues. V shed 4 bases and J 7 bases; nucleotides not matched to a gene: 2. CDR3 coding DNA: TGTGCCAGCAGCCTGGACAGGGGGAATTCACCCCTCCACTTT. The encoded protein is CASSLDRGNSPLHF.

This chain connects TRBV6-5 to TRBJ1-5; the match to TRBD1 covers 8 bases. The CDR3 runs 15 residues. V lost 7 bases and J lost 0; bases outside the gene matches: 5. CDR1 MNHEY and CDR2 SVGAGI come from the germline V gene. Here the CDR3 reads CASNYRGVSNQPQHF. The CDR3 DNA reads as TGTGCCAGCAACTACAGGGGGGTTAGCAATCAGCCCCAGCATTTT.

The chain links TRBV5-5 to TRBJ2-1, with D unclear. The CDR3 is 11 residues long. V was pared by 1 base and J by 16 bases, with 12 bases between. In germline, CDR1 is SGHKS, CDR2 YYEKEE (reference sequence). The DNA for the CDR3 is TGTGCCAGCAGCTTGTCACATCAAAAATTCTTC. Its translation is CASSLSHQKFF.

This clone showed up just once. The chain has TRBV11-2 and TRBJ1-5; tentative D call: TRBD1 (5 bases). The CDR3 consists of 13 residues. Germline V gene lookup returns CDR1 SGHAT and CDR2 FQNNGV. Trimming took 5 bases from V and 1 from J, leaving 6 bases between them. CDR3 coding DNA: TGTGCCAGCAGCCGACAGAGCAATCAGCCCCAGCATTTT. Encoded protein: CASSRQSNQPQHF. The full variable domain, completed using reference TRBV11-2 and TRBJ1-5, is EAGVAQSPRYKIIEKRQSVAFWCNPISGHATLYWYQQILGQGPKLLIQFQNNGVVDDSQLPKDRFSAERLKGVDSTLKIQPAKLEDSAVYLCASSRQSNQPQHFGDGTRLSIL.

About this clone itself: Other DNA sequences from this sample encode an identical CDR3 as well. The chain links TRBV7-9 to TRBJ1-1; unclear D gene. V was cut by 5 bases and J by 4 bases, with 5 bases left in between. This CDR3 is built from 11 residues. Per the germline V gene, CDR1 is SEHNR and CDR2 is FQNEAQ (reference sequence). This chain's CDR3 is CASSAGTEAFF. Here the CDR3 DNA reads TGTGCCAGCAGCGCCGGCACTGAAGCTTTCTTT. Full variable domain (remainder filled in from reference TRBV7-9 and TRBJ1-1): DTGVSQNPRHKITKRGQNVTFRCDPISEHNRLYWYRQTLGQGPEFLTYFQNEAQLEKSRLLSDRFSAERPKGSFSTLEIQRTEQGDSAMYLCASSAGTEAFFGQGTRLTVV.

This clone occurred once. This chain joins TRBV7-9 and TRBJ2-3; perhaps TRBD2 as D (5 bases). The V and J ends lost 5 bases and 3 bases respectively, with 9 bases between them. Per germline, CDR1 SEHNR and CDR2 FQNEAQ (reference sequence). The CDR3 totals 13 residues. The DNA for the CDR3 is TGTGCCAGCAGCGATAGGACTACAGATACGCAGTATTTT. As protein: CASSDRTTDTQYF.

The rearrangement links TRBV10-3 to TRBJ1-2; 7 nucleotides agree with TRBD1. CDR1 is ENHRY, CDR2 SYGVKD, per germline. The CDR3 has 16 residues. Losses at the gene ends were 10 bases for V and 4 bases for J; bases not matched to a gene: 18. The chain's CDR3 is CATTPGTGELGYGYTF. The CDR3 coding sequence is TGTGCCACCACACCGGGAACAGGGGAGCTAGGCTATGGCTACACCTTC.

V is TRBV9 and J is TRBJ2-7; TRBD2 matches at 12 bases. J gave up 2 bases and V 2 bases, and 11 bases lay outside the gene matches. Germline V gives CDR1 SGDLS, CDR2 YYNGEE. CDR3 length equals 18 residues. The CDR3 DNA is TGTGCCAGCAGCGTGGGGACGACTAGCGGGGGTCCCGCCTACGAGCAGTACTTC. Translation: CASSVGTTSGGPAYEQYF.

The CDR3 protein is CASSPISSNQPQHF. As DNA, the CDR3 is TGTGCCAGCAGCCCGATCAGTAGCAATCAGCCCCAGCATTTT. The genes are TRBV3-1 (or the pseudogene TRBV3-2) and TRBJ1-5; D gene uncertain. Germline CDR1 LGHDT, CDR2 YNNKEL (reference sequence). Trimming took 4 bases from V and 0 from J, leaving 7 bases between them. CDR3 length equals 14 residues.